The 13 T cell receptor beta chains in this list originate from one sample, sequenced in a study of beta chain features in type 1 diabetes. Study-level results: There was a moderate but significant shortening of TCRB CDR3s in all four CD4+ subsets of Type 1 diabetes patients.

Antigens for these TCRs are unknown. Expressed TCRB transcripts were sequenced after all isolated RNA was converted to cDNA. This table comes from immunoSEQ multiplex PCR, and its TCRdb copy is limited to in-frame clones, with some not included. The sample lists 350,000 to 400,000 clones, roughly 12% occurring once. The specimen sequenced was naive CD4+ T cells from blood. All receptors come from a woman under 30 with type 1 diabetes.

The chain joins TRBV5-1 to TRBJ2-5; D is unclear. Looked up from germline, CDR1 is SGHRS and CDR2 is YFSETQ. CDR3 length equals 14 residues. Trimming removed 5 bases from V and 1 base from J, with 12 bases in between. CDR3 amino acids: CASSTQLFQETQYF. The CDR3 coding sequence is TGCGCCAGCAGTACACAGCTTTTCCAAGAGACCCAGTACTTC.

V is TRBV18 and J is TRBJ1-1; possibly TRBD1 for D (6 bases). Trimming pared 3 bases from V and 0 bases from J, leaving 14 bases between. The germline CDR1 and CDR2 sequences are KGHSH and LQKENI. CDR3 length equals 16 residues. The CDR3 is CASSPNSGHLNTEAFF. The DNA of the CDR3 is TGTGCCAGCTCACCGAACTCGGGACACCTGAACACTGAAGCTTTCTTT.

The chain links TRBV4-2 to TRBJ2-5; 8 bases line up with TRBD1. The CDR3 extends over 16 amino acids. V shed 1 base and J 5 bases; nucleotides not matched to a gene: 9. Per the germline V gene, CDR1 is LGHNA and CDR2 is YNFKEQ. CDR3: CASSQGGAQGGETQYF. The CDR3 DNA reads TGTGCCAGCAGCCAAGGTGGAGCACAGGGGGGCGAGACCCAGTACTTC.

This clone has only a few counts. V and J are TRBV19 and TRBJ1-5; TRBD1 might be the D (5 bases). From germline, CDR1 is LNHDA and CDR2 SQIVND (reference sequence). The CDR3 sequence is 14 residues long. V was shortened by 10 bases and J by 2 bases, with 15 bases between the two germline ends. CDR3 nucleotide sequence: TGTGCCACCACGTCATGGGGGGGCAATCAGCCCCAGCATTTT. Its translation is CATTSWGGNQPQHF.

V is TRBV12-5 and J is TRBJ1-2; no definite D call. CDR1 and CDR2 (germline): LGHNT, FRNRAP. This CDR3 is 13 amino acids long. Trimming cost V 2 bases and J 7 bases, with 11 bases left between them. The CDR3 region is CASGLPFSGGYTF. CDR3 in DNA: TGTGCTAGTGGTTTGCCTTTCTCCGGTGGCTACACCTTC.

There are a few counts of this clone. The rearrangement uses TRBV5-1 and TRBJ1-5; tentatively, D is TRBD1 (6 bases). Germline V gene data show CDR1 as SGHRS and CDR2 as YFSETQ. The CDR3 contains 13 residues. The V end lost 4 bases, the J end lost 4 bases, and 9 bases lay between the germline ends. The CDR3 protein is CASSPDSNQPQHF. CDR3 bases: TGCGCCAGCAGCCCGGACAGTAATCAGCCCCAGCATTTT.

J is TRBJ1-2 and V is TRBV7-9, with a weak D call TRBD1 (5 bases). The V end lost 3 bases, the J end lost 3 bases, and 14 bases lay between the germline ends. Germline CDR1 is SEHNR and CDR2 is FQNEAQ (reference sequence). The CDR3 is 15 amino acids. Here the CDR3 DNA reads TGTGCCAGCAGCTTCGGGGGAGGGGACGACTATGGCTACACCTTC. Its translation is CASSFGGGDDYGYTF.

This clone has only a few counts. The chain is built from TRBV1 and TRBJ2-2; the tabulated D call, TRBD1, remains unverified against the DNA. TRBV1 is tagged as a pseudogene. This CDR3 has 12 amino acids. The CDR3 protein is CTSKHSTGELFF. CDR3 coding DNA: TGCACCAGCAAACACAGCACCGGGGAGCTGTTTTTT.

This clone was found a few times. The V and J genes are TRBV2 and TRBJ2-7, with TRBD2 matching over 9 bases. This CDR3 comprises 15 residues. The V gene's germline CDR1 is SNHLY and CDR2 FYNNEI. V shed 3 bases, J shed 5 bases, and the junction held 8 bases outside the gene matches. The CDR3 DNA follows: TGTGCCAGCAGTGAGGTGGCGGGAGGGCCCAACGAGCAGTACTTC. It codes for CASSEVAGGPNEQYF. Full variable domain (rest looked up from reference TRBV2 and TRBJ2-7): EPEVTQTPSHQVTQMGQEVILRCVPISNHLYFYWYRQILGQKVEFLVSFYNNEISEKSEIFDDQFSVERPDGSNFTLKIRSTKLEDSAMYFCASSEVAGGPNEQYFGPGTRLTVT.

This clone has just a few counts. The chain has TRBV9 and TRBJ2-1; possible D gene TRBD2, 5 bases. There are 17 residues in the CDR3. Germline V CDR1 and CDR2: SGDLS, YYNGEE. Trimming took off 4 bases at V and 0 bases at J, with 17 bases between the two ends. CDR3 sequence (DNA): TGTGCCAGCAGCCCCGGACTCCCGGCCTCCTCCTACAATGAGCAGTTCTTC. Translation: CASSPGLPASSYNEQFF.

The chain carries TRBV28 and TRBJ2-1, with D possibly being TRBD2 (6 bases). This CDR3 spans 13 amino acids. Trimming stripped 8 bases from V and 8 bases from J, with 16 bases between. Germline V gives CDR1 MDHEN, CDR2 SYDVKM. CDR3 in amino acids: CASVGTLSDEQFF. Here the CDR3 DNA reads TGTGCCAGCGTCGGGACTCTCTCGGATGAGCAGTTCTTC. The whole variable domain, filled in from reference TRBV28 and TRBJ2-1, reads DVKVTQSSRYLVKRTGEKVFLECVQDMDHENMFWYRQDPGLGLRLIYFSYDVKMKEKGDIPEGYSVSREKKERFSLILESASTNQTSMYLCASVGTLSDEQFFGPGTRLTVL.

V and J are TRBV18 and TRBJ2-5; TRBD2 matches 12 bases. The ends lost 2 bases at V and 5 bases at J; junction bases unmatched: 6. The germline gives CDR1 KGHSH, CDR2 LQKENI. This CDR3 is built from 16 residues. The CDR3 spells CASSPGSTSGGETQYF. The CDR3 DNA reads TGTGCCAGCTCACCAGGGTCGACTAGCGGGGGTGAGACCCAGTACTTC.

This clone was detected only a few times. Other DNA sequences from this sample encode an identical CDR3 as well. The chain links TRBV9 to TRBJ2-3, with D possibly TRBD1 on 6 matching bases. V was trimmed by 3 bases and J by 6 bases, leaving 8 bases between them. Germline V gene lookup returns CDR1 SGDLS and CDR2 YYNGEE. CDR3 length: 12 residues. The CDR3 region is CASSAQGDTQYF. In nucleotides, the CDR3 is TGTGCCAGCAGCGCCCAGGGGGATACGCAGTATTTT.